This section outlines one T cell receptor (beta chain) sequence together with its context. Its antigen remains unidentified. Per-nucleotide qualities are absent, and no much larger clonotype sits a single base away. The source of the sample is a study of PD-1 blockade in classical Hodgkin lymphoma (TCRdb year 2020). Regarding the study in general: Nivolumab dosing was 3 mg/kg intravenously every 2 weeks, continuing until either disease progression or unacceptable toxicity. A peripheral blood immune signature of response to PD-1 blockade in classical Hodgkin lymphoma was defined using TCR beta sequencing and CyTOF.

Genomic DNA was isolated using the Qiagen DNeasy kit from unsorted PBMCs as well as from negatively selected CD4+ and CD8+ fractions. Using primers that anneal to V and J segments, immunoSEQ multiplex PCR amplified the TCR beta CDR3 regions. Amplification bias was minimized using a synthetic immune receptor repertoire, and residual bias was removed computationally after sequencing. The authors processed their data as follows. Custom Python scripts were used to quantify repertoire diversity as the Shannon entropy index. Unsorted, CD4+ and CD8+ repertoires were analyzed separately, except in combined analyses where CD4+ and CD8+ sequences were merged in silico. Clonal expansion was defined as a frequency increase of at least 2-fold after treatment compared with C1D1, and clones undetected at baseline were assigned a pseudocount of 0.5. Clones with 0 or 1 copy at C1D1 were defined as singleton clones, while clones with 2 or more copies were defined as non-singleton clones. Clones expanded in unsorted samples were assigned a CD4+, CD8+ or unknown annotation through matching of protein sequences in sorted samples from the same patient. Wilcoxon tests were applied to paired samples to test diversity changes from C1D1 to C4D1. In its TCRdb copy, this immuneACCESS table keeps in-frame sequences only and misses some clones. Where compared with another copy, unresolved V genes explain less than half of these, and the others have no known cause. D and trimming were read from the DNA, whereas the V and J calls and clone size are those reported in that table. The sample profile shows roughly 13,000 clones; around 78% of them were found once. More than 20% of the sample comes from the top ten.

Results the study describes overall, beyond this receptor: By C4D1, a significant rise was seen in CD4+ TCR diversity but not in CD8+ TCR diversity (p=0.0027 vs p=0.16), and the rise was most apparent among complete responders (p=0.02). Trial patients with a complete response had baseline diversity similar to that of newly diagnosed patients, while partial responders and progressors had significantly lower diversity. Newly diagnosed patients were reported to have lower baseline TCR diversity than healthy donors, and relapsed/refractory patients were reported to have lower baseline TCR diversity still. Lower diversity was observed in patients in whom nivolumab was started less than 1 year after ASCT, and these patients were excluded from later analyses so that confounding by immune reconstitution would be avoided. The study covered only a single clinical trial cohort, and the causes of the repertoire differences, possibly disease activity or prior therapy, were still not defined.

The sample's time point label is to be understood as: cycle 2 day 1 (C2D1) of nivolumab. Every trial patient had relapsed after autologous stem cell transplantation, and cohorts A, B and C differed in prior brentuximab vedotin exposure. A total of fewer than 70 patients with relapsed/refractory classical Hodgkin lymphoma made up the trial cohort, and each patient's best overall response was complete response, partial response or progressive disease. Single-agent nivolumab was administered to trial patients in the multi-cohort phase II CheckMate 205 trial. Best overall response was determined by an independent review committee according to the 2007 International Working Group response criteria. Trial PBMCs were collected just before the start of nivolumab (C1D1) and during therapy at cycle 2 day 1 and cycle 4 day 1. After peripheral blood was drawn into 8 mL Vacutainer Cell Preparation Tubes, PBMCs were isolated by centrifugation and then cryopreserved.

The V and J ends are trimmed by 5 bases and 3 bases, leaving 13 bases between them. The CDR3 goes from the cysteine to the phenylalanine over 14 residues. Left in the record is the CDR3 DNA by itself, 42 bases read in frame from the first base. For CDR1 and CDR2, the germline V gene (reference sequence) lists SEHNR and FQNEAQ. This chain joins TRBV7-9 to TRBJ1-2; TRBD1 is a weak D gene call, 5 bases matching. Sequencing used peripheral blood mononuclear cells (PBMCs), obtained before the second cycle of nivolumab. This TCR was recovered from a human donor with classical Hodgkin lymphoma. The nucleotide sequence is given as TGTGCCAGCAGCACGCGGGACGGCCACTATGGCTACACCTTC. Translated, it gives CASSTRDGHYGYTF.